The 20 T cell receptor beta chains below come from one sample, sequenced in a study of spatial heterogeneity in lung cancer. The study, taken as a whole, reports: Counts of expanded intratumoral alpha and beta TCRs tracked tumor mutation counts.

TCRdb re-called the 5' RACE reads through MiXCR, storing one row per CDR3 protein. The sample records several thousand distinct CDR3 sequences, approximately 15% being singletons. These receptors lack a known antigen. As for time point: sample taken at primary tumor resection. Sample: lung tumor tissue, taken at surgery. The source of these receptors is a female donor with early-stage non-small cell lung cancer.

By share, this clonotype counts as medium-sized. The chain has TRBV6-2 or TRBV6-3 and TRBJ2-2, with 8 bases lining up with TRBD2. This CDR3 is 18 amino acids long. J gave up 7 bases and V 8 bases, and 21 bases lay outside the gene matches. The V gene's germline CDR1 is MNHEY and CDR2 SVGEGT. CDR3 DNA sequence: TGTGCCAGCCTCTTCGGGGGGGCCCCCGGGAGCATTAGCGGGGAGCTGTTTTTT. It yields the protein CASLFGGAPGSISGELFF.

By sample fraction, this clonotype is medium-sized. As DNA, the CDR3 is TGTGCCAGCAGCTTTCTTAGGGACACGCTCTATGGCTACACCTTC. It encodes CASSFLRDTLYGYTF. The chain recombines TRBV7-9 with TRBJ1-2; D possibly corresponds to TRBD1 (6 bases). Germline assignment: CDR1 SEHNR and CDR2 FQNEAQ (reference sequence). The CDR3 is made up of 15 amino acids. V gave up 3 bases and J gave up 4 bases, with 15 bases separating them.

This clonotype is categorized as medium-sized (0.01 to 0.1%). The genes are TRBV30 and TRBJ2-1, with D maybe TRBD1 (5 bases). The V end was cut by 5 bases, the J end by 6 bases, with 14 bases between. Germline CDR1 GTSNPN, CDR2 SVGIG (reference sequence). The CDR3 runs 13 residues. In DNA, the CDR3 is TGTGCCTGGGATACCCTTCAGGGCAATGAGCAGTTCTTC. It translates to CAWDTLQGNEQFF.

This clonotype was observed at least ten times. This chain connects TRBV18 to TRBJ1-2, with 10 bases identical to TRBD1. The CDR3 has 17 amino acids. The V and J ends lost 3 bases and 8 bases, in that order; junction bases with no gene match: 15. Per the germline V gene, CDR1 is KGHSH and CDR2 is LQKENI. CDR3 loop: CASSPLNMGQGKVGYTF. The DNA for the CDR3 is TGTGCCAGCTCACCCCTCAATATGGGACAGGGGAAGGTCGGCTACACCTTC.

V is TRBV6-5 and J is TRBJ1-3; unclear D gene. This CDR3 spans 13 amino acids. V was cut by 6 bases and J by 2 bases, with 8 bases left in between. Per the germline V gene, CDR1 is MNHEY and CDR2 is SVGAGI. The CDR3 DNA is TGTGCCAGCAGGCAAGTCGCTGGAAACACCATATATTTT. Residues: CASRQVAGNTIYF.

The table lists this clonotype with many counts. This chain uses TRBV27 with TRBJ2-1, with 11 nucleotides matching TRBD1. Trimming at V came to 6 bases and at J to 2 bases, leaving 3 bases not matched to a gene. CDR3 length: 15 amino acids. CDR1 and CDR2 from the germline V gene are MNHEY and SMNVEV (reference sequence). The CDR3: CASSQGQGAYNEQFF. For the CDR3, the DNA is TGTGCCAGCAGCCAGGGACAGGGGGCCTACAATGAGCAGTTCTTC.

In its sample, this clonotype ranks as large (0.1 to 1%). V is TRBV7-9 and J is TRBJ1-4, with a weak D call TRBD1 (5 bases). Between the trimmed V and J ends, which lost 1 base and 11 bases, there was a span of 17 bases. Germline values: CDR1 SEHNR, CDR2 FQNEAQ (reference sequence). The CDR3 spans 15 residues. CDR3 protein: CASSLVGTWKTKLFF. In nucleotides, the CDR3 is TGTGCCAGCAGCTTAGTGGGGACCTGGAAGACCAAACTGTTTTTT.

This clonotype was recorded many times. CDR3 coding DNA: TGTGCCAGCAGTTTGGCGCCGGAGGGACACGGTGGCTACACCTTC. Translation gives CASSLAPEGHGGYTF. V and J are TRBV12-3 or TRBV12-4 and TRBJ1-2; D may be TRBD1 (6 bases). The CDR3 totals 15 residues. Trimming pared 3 bases from V and 7 bases from J, leaving 18 bases between.

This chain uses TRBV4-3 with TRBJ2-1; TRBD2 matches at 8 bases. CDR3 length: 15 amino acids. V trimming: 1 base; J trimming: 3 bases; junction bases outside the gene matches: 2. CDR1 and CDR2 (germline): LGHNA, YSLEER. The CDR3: CASSQASGGYNEQFF. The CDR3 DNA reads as TGCGCCAGCAGCCAAGCCAGCGGGGGCTACAATGAGCAGTTCTTC.

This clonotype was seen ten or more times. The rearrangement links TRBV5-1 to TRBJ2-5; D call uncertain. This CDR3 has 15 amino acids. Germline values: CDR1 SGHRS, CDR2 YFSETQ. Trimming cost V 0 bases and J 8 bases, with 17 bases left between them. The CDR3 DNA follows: TGCGCCAGCAGCTTGGAACCAAACCTTGCAGATACCCAGTACTTC. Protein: CASSLEPNLADTQYF.

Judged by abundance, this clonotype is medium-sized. The CDR3 is CASSYRDKGEGNTIYF. The CDR3 nucleotides are TGTGCCAGCAGTTACCGGGACAAGGGAGAGGGAAACACCATATATTTT. This rearrangement joins TRBV6-6 to TRBJ1-3, with a weak D call TRBD1 (6 bases). This CDR3 has 16 amino acids. CDR1 is MNHNY, CDR2 SVGAGI, per germline (reference sequence). The V gene lost 2 bases and the J gene lost 4 bases, with 15 bases spanning the gap.

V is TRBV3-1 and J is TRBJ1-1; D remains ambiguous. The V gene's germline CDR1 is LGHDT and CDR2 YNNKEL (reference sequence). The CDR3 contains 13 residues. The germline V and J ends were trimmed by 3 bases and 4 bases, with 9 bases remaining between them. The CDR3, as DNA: TGTGCCAGCAGCCATGATGGTGGCACTGAAGCTTTCTTT. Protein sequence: CASSHDGGTEAFF.

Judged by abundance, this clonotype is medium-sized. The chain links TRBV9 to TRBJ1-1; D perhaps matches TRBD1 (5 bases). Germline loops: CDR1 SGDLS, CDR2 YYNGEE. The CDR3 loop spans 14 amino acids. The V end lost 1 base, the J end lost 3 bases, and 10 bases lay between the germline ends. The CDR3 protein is CASSVWGFDTEAFF. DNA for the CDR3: TGTGCCAGCAGCGTATGGGGGTTCGACACTGAAGCTTTCTTT.

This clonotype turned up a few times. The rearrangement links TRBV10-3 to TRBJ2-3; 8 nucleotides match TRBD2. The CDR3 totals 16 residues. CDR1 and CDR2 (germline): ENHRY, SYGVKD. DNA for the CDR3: TGTGCTCCCGGGGGGGGGGACCCTCCCAGCACAGATACGCAGTATTTT. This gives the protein CAPGGGDPPSTDTQYF.

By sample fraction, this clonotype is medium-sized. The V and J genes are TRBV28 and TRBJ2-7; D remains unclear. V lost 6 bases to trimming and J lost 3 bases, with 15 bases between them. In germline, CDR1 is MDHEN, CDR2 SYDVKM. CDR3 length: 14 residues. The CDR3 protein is CASSETSWDYEQYF. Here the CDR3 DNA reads TGTGCCAGCAGCGAAACAAGTTGGGACTACGAGCAGTACTTC.

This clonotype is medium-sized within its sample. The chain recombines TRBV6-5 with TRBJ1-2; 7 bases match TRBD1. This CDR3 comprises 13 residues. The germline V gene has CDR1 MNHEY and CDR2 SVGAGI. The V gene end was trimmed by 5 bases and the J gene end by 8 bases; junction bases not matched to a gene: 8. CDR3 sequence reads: CASSPTGEVGYTF. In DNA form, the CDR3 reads TGTGCCAGCAGTCCCACAGGGGAGGTGGGCTACACCTTC.

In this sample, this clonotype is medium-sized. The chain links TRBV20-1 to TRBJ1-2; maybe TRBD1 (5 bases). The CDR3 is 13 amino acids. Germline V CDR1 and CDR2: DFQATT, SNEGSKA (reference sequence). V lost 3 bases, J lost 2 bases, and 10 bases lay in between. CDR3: CSARRDGNYGYTF. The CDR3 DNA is TGCAGTGCTAGGCGGGACGGGAACTATGGCTACACCTTC.

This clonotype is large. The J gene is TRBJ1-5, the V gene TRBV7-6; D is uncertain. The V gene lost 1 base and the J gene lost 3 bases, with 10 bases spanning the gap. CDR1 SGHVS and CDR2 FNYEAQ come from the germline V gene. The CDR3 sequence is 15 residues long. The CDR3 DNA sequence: TGTGCCAGCAGCTTAGAGGGAACCCCCAATCAGCCCCAGCATTTT. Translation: CASSLEGTPNQPQHF. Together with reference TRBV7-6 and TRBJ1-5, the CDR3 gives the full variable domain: GAGVSQSPRYKVTKRGQDVALRCDPISGHVSLYWYRQALGQGPEFLTYFNYEAQQDKSGLPNDRFSAERPEGSISTLTIQRTEQRDSAMYRCASSLEGTPNQPQHFGDGTRLSIL.

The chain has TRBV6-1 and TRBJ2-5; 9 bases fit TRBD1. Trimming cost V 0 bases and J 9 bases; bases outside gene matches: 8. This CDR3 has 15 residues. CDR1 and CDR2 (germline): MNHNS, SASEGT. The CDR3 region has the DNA TGTGCCAGCAGTGAAGCGGGACAGGGCATCACGGCCCAGTACTTC. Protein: CASSEAGQGITAQYF.

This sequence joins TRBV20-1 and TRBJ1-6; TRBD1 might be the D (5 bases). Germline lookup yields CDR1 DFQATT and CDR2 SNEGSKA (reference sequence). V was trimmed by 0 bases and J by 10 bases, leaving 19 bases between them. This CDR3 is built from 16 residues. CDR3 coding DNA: TGCAGTGCTAGAGATCCCCTTCGGGGGGGGGAATCACCCCTCCACTTT. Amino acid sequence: CSARDPLRGGESPLHF.